This T cell receptor beta chain was recovered during a study of identical twins. CDR3 length: 16 amino acids. CDR1 is LGHDT and CDR2 is YNNKEL in the germline V gene (reference sequence). The germline V and J ends were trimmed by 1 base and 1 base, with 12 bases remaining between them. Through template switching, a universal primer site was introduced, and the cDNA contained unique molecular identifiers. TCRdb used MiXCR to reprocess the 5' RACE reads, holding one entry per CDR3 protein. The table has some 500,000 distinct CDR3 sequences, around an eighth seen once; the top ten hold about 0.97%. The sample was also reused in another study, on yellow fever vaccine responses in identical twins.

This sequence joins TRBV3-1 and TRBJ2-3; no definite D call. The sequenced sample was CD4+ T cells sorted from blood. This receptor was taken from a woman under 30 in good health. CDR3 in DNA: TGTGCCAGCAGCCAAGGGTCCCTAGTTCGCACAGATACGCAGTATTTT. Amino acids: CASSQGSLVRTDTQYF.